This section outlines one T cell receptor beta chain sequence together with its context. Some clones are missing from TCRdb's copy, which holds only in-frame ones; the method was immunoSEQ multiplex PCR. The sample holds roughly 63,000 clones, under 95% seen once. This entry is derived from a study of control samples from healthy donors and cancer patients. Germline CDR1 is LGHDT and CDR2 is YNNKEL (reference sequence). The CDR3 loop spans 13 amino acids. V was pared by 3 bases and J by 12 bases, with 18 bases between. Sequencing was done on a sample of PBMCs. The chain joins TRBV3-1 (or the pseudogene TRBV3-2) to TRBJ2-7, with a tentative D call TRBD1 (6 bases). The sequence derives from a man aged 40-50 years with colorectal cancer. CDR3 sequence (DNA): TGTGCCAGCAGCCAGACAGAAGGGGGAAGGTCGTACTTC. This codes for CASSQTEGGRSYF.